The text below deals with one T cell receptor (beta chain). Its antigen has not been determined. Base qualities are not recorded, but no much larger clone differs from it by a single base. This sample was included in a study of blood T cell repertoires in COVID-19 (dated by TCRdb to 2018 to 2020). Broadly, across the study: The collaborator samples originated in the United States, Italy and Spain and spanned the acute and convalescent phases of COVID-19. The samples were drawn from the first 160 participants of the ongoing ImmuneRACE study and from some 1,300 subjects provided by 6 global collaborators. Where available, HLA class I and class II types were obtained from metadata supplied by the sample provider rather than from assay-based typing. Sample metadata almost always included a de-identified subject ID, COVID-19 status, age in years and sex. The prospective study material was composed of cDNA or gDNA derived from T cells, B-cell-depleted T cells, or PBMCs. A freely available public database, intended as a resource for researchers studying the immune response to SARS-CoV-2, is where the repertoires were released. Deeply sampled blood TCRbeta repertoires from subjects exposed to, actively infected with, or recovered from COVID-19 were included in the dataset. Study-wide findings and limitations: The amount of clinical and demographic metadata varied by source and participant and was provided uncurated.

The CDR3 sequence holds 14 residues, the cysteine and phenylalanine included. CDR3 DNA is the only sequence kept; it has 42 bases, read in frame from the first base. For this chain, trimming is 4 bases at the V end and 7 bases at the J end, and the number of junction bases without a gene match is 7. CDR1 LGHDT and CDR2 YNNKEL are derived from the germline V gene (reference sequence). Participants in the prospective study were enrolled through a virtual design, were aged about 18 to 90 years, and lived in some 24 United States geographic areas. Cohort assignment in the prospective study relied on participant-reported clinical history from a screening survey and a study questionnaire. Recovered participants in ImmuneRACE Cohort 3 were defined by two consecutive negative NP/OP PCR tests, clearance by a healthcare professional, or resolution of symptoms. In the prospective study, mobile phlebotomists collected whole blood, serum and a nasopharyngeal or oropharyngeal swab from each participant. Prospective study participants could optionally give additional blood draws and questionnaires over an approximately two-month period. Prospective study blood samples were shipped either frozen or at room temperature before DNA extraction.

TCRbeta CDR3 regions were amplified from genomic DNA by means of the immunoSEQ Assay, a bias-controlled multiplex PCR. The paper's processing steps were these. Nucleated cell counts per sample were estimated from amplification of reference gene primers within the assay. Sequence reads were collapsed and filtered to measure the absolute abundance of every unique TCRbeta CDR3 rearrangement. Productive Simpson clonality was computed per sample as the square root of Simpson's diversity index over productive rearrangements. This is the immuneACCESS table as TCRdb keeps it, with only in-frame sequences that have V and J called. A part of the clones is gone; compared with another copy, unresolved V genes explain less than half, and the rest is unexplained. V, J and clone size are those of that table, while D and trimming were read from the DNA. The sample table contains 270,000 or so clones; only one count was recorded for approximately 89% of them. About 2.6% of the sample rests with the top ten.

This receptor was obtained from a woman aged 18-35 years who had recovered from COVID-19. The sequence links TRBV3-1 (or the pseudogene TRBV3-2) to TRBJ2-5; the central 9 bases match TRBD1. Material: PBMCs or T cells enriched from blood (not recorded which). The CDR3 protein: CASSPTGQGGTQYF. The nucleotide sequence is TGTGCCAGCAGCCCGACGGGACAGGGAGGGACCCAGTACTTC.